Reported below is one T cell receptor beta chain. Antigen unknown. This record belongs to a study of vaccination effects on CD4 cells after COVID-19. Overall study results and limits: Relatively few convalescent patients took part in the study, which had no early post-infection timepoints.

TCRdb's table, derived via immunoSEQ multiplex PCR, lists solely in-frame clones and lacks some. Here the sample spans 30,000 to 40,000 clones, roughly 87% being singletons. The culture ran for roughly ten days before CD4+ T cells were isolated. Germline assignment: CDR1 SGHDT and CDR2 YYEEEE. The CDR3 has 16 residues. V was cut by 2 bases and J by 5 bases, with 19 bases left in between. The genes are TRBV5-6 and TRBJ2-5, with a weak D call TRBD2 (6 bases). This TCR came from a human donor who received a COVID-19 vaccine. Sequencing was performed on CD4+ T cells from PBMCs cultured without peptide, taken before COVID-19 vaccination. The CDR3 here is CASSFYTGGGGETQYF. DNA of the CDR3: TGTGCCAGCAGCTTTTACACTGGGGGTGGAGGGGAGACCCAGTACTTC.